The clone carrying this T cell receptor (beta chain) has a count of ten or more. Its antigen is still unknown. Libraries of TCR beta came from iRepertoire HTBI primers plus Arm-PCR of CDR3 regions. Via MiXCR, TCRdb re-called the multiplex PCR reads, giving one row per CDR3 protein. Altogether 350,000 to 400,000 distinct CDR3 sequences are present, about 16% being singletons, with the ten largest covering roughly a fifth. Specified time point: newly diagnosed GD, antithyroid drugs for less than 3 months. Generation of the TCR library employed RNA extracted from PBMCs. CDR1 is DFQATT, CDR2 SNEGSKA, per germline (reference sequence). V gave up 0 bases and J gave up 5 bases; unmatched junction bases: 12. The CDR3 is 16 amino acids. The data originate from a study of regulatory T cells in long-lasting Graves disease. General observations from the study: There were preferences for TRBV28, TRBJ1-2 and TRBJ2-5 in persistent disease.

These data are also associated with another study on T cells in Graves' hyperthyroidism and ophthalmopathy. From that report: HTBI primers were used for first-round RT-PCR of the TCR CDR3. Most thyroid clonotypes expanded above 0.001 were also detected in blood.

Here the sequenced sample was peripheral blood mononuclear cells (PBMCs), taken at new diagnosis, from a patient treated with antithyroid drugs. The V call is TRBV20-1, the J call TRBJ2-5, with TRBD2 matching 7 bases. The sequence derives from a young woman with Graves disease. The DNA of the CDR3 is TGCAGTGCTAGAGAGAGGTCTAGCGGCAGACGGGAGACCCAGTACTTC. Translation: CSARERSSGRRETQYF.